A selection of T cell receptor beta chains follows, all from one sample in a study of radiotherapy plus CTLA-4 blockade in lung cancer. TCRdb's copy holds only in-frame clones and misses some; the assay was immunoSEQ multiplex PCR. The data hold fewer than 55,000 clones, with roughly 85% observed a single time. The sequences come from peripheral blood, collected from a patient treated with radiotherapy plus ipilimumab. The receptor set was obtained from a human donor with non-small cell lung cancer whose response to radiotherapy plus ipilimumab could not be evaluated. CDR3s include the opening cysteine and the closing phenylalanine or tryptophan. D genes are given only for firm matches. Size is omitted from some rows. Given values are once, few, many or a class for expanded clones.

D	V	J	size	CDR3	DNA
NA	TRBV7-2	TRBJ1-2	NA	CASSLSGQYGYTF	TGTGCCAGCAGCTTAAGTGGGCAGTATGGCTACACCTTC
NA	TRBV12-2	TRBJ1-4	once	CASRLARWTGQSPKRRTNEKLFF	TGTGCAAGTCGCTTAGCGCGGTGGACAGGGCAATCTCCCAAACGTAGAACTAATGAAAAACTGTTTTTT
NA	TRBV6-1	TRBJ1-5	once	CASSEQGWYQPQHF	TGTGCCAGCAGTGAACAGGGTTGGTATCAGCCCCAGCATTTT
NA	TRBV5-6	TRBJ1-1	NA	CASSIQGEAFF	TGTGCCAGCAGCATACAGGGTGAAGCTTTCTTT
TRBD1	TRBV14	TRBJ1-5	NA	CASSQDCQIVNRDRGSGNNQPQHF	TGTGCCAGCAGCCAAGATTGCCAGATCGTTAACCGGGACAGGGGATCGGGAAACAATCAGCCCCAGCATTTT
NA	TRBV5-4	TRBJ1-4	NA	CASSLGLREDEKLFF	TGTGCCAGCAGCTTGGGCCTCAGGGAAGATGAAAAACTGTTTTTT
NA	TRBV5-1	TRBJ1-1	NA	CASSGQLSNTEAFF	TGCGCCAGCAGCGGACAGCTTTCGAACACTGAAGCTTTCTTT
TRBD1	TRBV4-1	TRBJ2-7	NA	CASSQLGQGAREQYF	TGCGCCAGCAGCCAACTAGGACAGGGGGCTCGGGAGCAGTACTTC
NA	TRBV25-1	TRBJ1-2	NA	CASSGIRGRIHGYTF	TGTGCCAGCAGTGGCATCAGGGGCAGGATCCATGGCTACACCTTC
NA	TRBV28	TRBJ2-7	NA	CASSLQRGSYEQYF	TGTGCCAGCAGTTTACAGCGAGGGTCCTACGAGCAGTACTTC
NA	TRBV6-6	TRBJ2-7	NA	CASVRLGGGEQYF	TGTGCCAGCGTACGACTCGGTGGAGGCGAGCAGTACTTC
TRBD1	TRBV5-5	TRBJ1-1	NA	CASSRGGLNTEAFF	TGTGCCAGCAGCCGAGGGGGCTTGAACACTGAAGCTTTCTTT
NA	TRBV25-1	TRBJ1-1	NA	CASSELAGGNTEAFF	TGTGCCAGCAGTGAATTGGCCGGGGGAAACACTGAAGCTTTCTTT
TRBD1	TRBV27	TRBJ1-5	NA	CASSGTGGDQPQHF	TGTGCCAGCAGTGGAACAGGGGGCGATCAGCCCCAGCATTTT
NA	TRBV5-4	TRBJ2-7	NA	CASSPDPQGIYEQYF	TGTGCCAGCAGCCCTGATCCGCAGGGGATATACGAGCAGTACTTC
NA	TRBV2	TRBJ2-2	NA	CASSEDRNTGELFF	TGTGCCAGCAGTGAAGACAGGAACACCGGGGAGCTGTTTTTT
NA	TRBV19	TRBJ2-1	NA	CASRTDRWTYNEQFF	TGTGCCAGTAGGACCGACAGGTGGACCTACAATGAGCAGTTCTTC
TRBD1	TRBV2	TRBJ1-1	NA	CASSGTGGEAFF	TGTGCCAGCAGTGGGACAGGGGGCGAAGCTTTCTTT
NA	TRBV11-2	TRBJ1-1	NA	CASSLDARPGWLAEAFF	TGTGCCAGCAGCTTAGATGCCCGCCCAGGGTGGTTGGCTGAAGCTTTCTTT
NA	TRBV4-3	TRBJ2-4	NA	CASSQEVSHWQYF	TGCGCCAGCAGCCAAGAAGTGTCCCACTGGCAGTACTTC
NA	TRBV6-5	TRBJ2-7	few	CASSNSYTYEQYF	TGTGCCTCATCCAACTCCTATACCTACGAGCAGTACTTC
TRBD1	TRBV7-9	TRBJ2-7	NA	CASSPDRSSYEQYF	TGTGCCAGCAGCCCGGACAGGAGCTCCTACGAGCAGTACTTC
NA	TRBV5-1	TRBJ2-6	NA	CASSALTTSGANVLTF	TGCGCCAGCAGCGCCCTCACTACCTCTGGGGCCAACGTCCTGACTTTC
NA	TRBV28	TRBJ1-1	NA	CASSLGRWGMNTEAFF	TGTGCCAGCAGTTTGGGCAGGTGGGGCATGAACACTGAAGCTTTCTTT
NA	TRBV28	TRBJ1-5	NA	CASSSRGRAQPQHF	TGTGCCAGCAGCTCTAGGGGAAGGGCCCAGCCCCAGCATTTT
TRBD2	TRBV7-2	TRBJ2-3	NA	CASSQTSGGTDTQYF	TGTGCCAGCAGCCAGACTAGCGGGGGCACAGATACGCAGTATTTT
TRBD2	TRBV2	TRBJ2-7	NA	CASSGGLAGFPAYEQYF	TGTGCCAGCAGTGGGGGGCTAGCGGGGTTCCCGGCCTACGAGCAGTACTTC
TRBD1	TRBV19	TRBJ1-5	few	CASRLQGGNQPQHF	TGTGCCAGTAGGCTACAGGGGGGCAATCAGCCCCAGCATTTT
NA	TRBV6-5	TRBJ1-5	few	CASSYLNQPQHF	TGTGCCAGCAGTTACCTCAATCAGCCCCAGCATTTT
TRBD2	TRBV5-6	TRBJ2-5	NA	CASSLPLAVQETQYF	TGTGCCAGCAGCTTGCCACTAGCGGTTCAAGAGACCCAGTACTTC
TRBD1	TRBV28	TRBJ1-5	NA	CASSLSGQRVQPQHF	TGTGCCAGCAGTTTATCGGGACAGAGAGTCCAGCCCCAGCATTTT
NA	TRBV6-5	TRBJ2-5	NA	CASSYSGGQETQYF	TGTGCCAGCAGTTACTCGGGGGGCCAAGAGACCCAGTACTTC
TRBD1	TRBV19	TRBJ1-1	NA	CASSIYRGDTEAFF	TGTGCCAGTAGTATATACAGGGGAGACACTGAAGCTTTCTTT
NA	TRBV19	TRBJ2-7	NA	CASSLQGPYEQYF	TGTGCCAGTAGTTTGCAGGGTCCCTACGAGCAGTACTTC
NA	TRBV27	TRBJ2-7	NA	CASSQLGGVWGDEQYF	TGTGCCAGCAGTCAACTTGGCGGGGTCTGGGGAGACGAGCAGTACTTC
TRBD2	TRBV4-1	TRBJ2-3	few	CASSQEGLARTDTQYF	TGCGCCAGCAGCCAAGAGGGACTAGCAAGAACAGATACGCAGTATTTT
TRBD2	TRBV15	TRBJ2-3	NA	CATVDTGASGRSTDTQYF	TGTGCCACCGTAGATACAGGGGCTAGCGGGAGGAGCACAGATACGCAGTATTTT
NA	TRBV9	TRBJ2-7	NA	CASSGEITGIYEQYF	TGTGCCAGCAGCGGCGAAATAACGGGTATCTACGAGCAGTACTTC
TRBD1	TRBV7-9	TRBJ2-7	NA	CASRRDRSSYEQYF	TGTGCCAGCCGAAGGGACAGGAGCTCCTACGAGCAGTACTTC
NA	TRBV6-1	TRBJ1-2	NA	CASSEGPRGKVDYGYTF	TGTGCCAGCAGTGAAGGTCCCAGGGGTAAGGTCGACTATGGCTACACCTTC
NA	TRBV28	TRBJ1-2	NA	CASSLSYRLRSSGYTF	TGTGCCAGCAGTTTATCCTACAGGTTAAGGTCGTCTGGCTACACCTTC
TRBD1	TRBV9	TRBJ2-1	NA	CASSVGDSTYNEQFF	TGTGCCAGCAGCGTAGGGGACAGCACCTACAATGAGCAGTTCTTC
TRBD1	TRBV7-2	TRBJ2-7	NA	CASRLQGAGEQYF	TGTGCCAGCAGATTACAGGGGGCAGGCGAGCAGTACTTC
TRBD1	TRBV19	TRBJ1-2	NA	CASSPRQGNYGYTF	TGTGCCAGTAGTCCCCGACAGGGCAACTATGGCTACACCTTC
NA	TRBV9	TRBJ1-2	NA	CASSVDGGQIYGYTF	TGTGCCAGCAGCGTAGATGGGGGACAAATCTATGGCTACACCTTC
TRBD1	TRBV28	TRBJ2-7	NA	CASSRTPDRGGSYEQYF	TGTGCCAGCAGCCGCACCCCGGACAGGGGGGGATCCTACGAGCAGTACTTC
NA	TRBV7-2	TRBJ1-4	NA	CASSPRGGEKLFF	TGTGCCAGCAGCCCCCGGGGGGGGGAAAAACTGTTTTTT
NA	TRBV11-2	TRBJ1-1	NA	CASSLIPGAGTEAFF	TGTGCCAGCAGCTTAATCCCAGGGGCCGGGACTGAAGCTTTCTTT
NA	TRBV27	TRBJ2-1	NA	CASSSQGSYNEQFF	TGTGCCAGCAGTTCCCAGGGGTCCTACAATGAGCAGTTCTTC
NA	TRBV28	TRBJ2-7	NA	CASSLEWWYEQYF	TGTGCCAGCAGTTTAGAGTGGTGGTACGAGCAGTACTTC
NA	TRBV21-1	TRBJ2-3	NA	CASSKGSDDTQYF	TGTGCCAGCAGCAAAGGTAGCGACGATACGCAGTATTTT
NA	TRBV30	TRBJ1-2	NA	CAWTQGKSFVGYTF	TGTGCCTGGACTCAGGGGAAGTCTTTCGTCGGCTACACCTTC
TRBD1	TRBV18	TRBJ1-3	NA	CASSSTGVNTIYF	TGTGCCAGCTCATCGACAGGGGTAAACACCATATATTTT
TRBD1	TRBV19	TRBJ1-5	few	CASSGRGQGRNQPQHF	TGTGCCAGTAGTGGCAGAGGACAGGGCAGAAATCAGCCCCAGCATTTT
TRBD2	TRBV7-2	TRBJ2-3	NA	CASSSTSGRADTQYF	TGTGCCAGCAGCTCGACTAGCGGGAGAGCAGATACGCAGTATTTT
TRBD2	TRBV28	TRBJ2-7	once	CAATGGLSEQYF	TGTGCCGCCACGGGGGGGCTGAGCGAGCAGTACTTC
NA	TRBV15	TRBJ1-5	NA	CATSRGYGGNQPQHF	TGTGCCACCAGCAGAGGGTACGGGGGCAATCAGCCCCAGCATTTT
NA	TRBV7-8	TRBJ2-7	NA	CASSFDRVYEQYF	TGTGCCAGCAGCTTTGACAGAGTTTACGAGCAGTACTTC